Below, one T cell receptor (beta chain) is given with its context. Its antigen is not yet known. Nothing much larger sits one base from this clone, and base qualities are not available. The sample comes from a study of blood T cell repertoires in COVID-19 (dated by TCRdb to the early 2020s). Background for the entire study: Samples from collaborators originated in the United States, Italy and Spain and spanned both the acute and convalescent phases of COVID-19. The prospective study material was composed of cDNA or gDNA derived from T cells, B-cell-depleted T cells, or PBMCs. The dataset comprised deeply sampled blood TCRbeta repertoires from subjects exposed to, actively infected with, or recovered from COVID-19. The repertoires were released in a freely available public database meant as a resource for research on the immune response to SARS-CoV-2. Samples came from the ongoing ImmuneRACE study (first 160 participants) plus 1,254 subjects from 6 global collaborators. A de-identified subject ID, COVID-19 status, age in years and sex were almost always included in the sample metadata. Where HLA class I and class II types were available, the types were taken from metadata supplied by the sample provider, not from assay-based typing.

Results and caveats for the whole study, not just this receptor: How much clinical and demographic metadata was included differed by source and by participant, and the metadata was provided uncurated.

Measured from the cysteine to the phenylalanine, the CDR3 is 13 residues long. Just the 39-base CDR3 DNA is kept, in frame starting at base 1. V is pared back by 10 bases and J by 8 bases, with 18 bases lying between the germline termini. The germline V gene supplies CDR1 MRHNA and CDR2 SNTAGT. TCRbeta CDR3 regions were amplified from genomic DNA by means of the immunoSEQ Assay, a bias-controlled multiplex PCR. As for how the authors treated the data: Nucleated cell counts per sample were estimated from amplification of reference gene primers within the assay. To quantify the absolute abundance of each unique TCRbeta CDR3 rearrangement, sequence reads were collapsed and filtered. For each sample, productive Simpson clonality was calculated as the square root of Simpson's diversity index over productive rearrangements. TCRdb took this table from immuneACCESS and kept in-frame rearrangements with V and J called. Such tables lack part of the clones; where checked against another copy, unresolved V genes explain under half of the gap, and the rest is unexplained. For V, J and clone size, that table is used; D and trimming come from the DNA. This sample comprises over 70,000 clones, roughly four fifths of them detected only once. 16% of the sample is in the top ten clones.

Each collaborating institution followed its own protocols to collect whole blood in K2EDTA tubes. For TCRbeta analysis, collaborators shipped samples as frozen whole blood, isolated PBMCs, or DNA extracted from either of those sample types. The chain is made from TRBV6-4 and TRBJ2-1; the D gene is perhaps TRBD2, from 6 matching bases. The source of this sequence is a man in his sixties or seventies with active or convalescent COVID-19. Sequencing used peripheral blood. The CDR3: CATSWLAGHEQFF. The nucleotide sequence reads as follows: TGTGCCACCAGCTGGTTGGCGGGGCATGAGCAGTTCTTC.